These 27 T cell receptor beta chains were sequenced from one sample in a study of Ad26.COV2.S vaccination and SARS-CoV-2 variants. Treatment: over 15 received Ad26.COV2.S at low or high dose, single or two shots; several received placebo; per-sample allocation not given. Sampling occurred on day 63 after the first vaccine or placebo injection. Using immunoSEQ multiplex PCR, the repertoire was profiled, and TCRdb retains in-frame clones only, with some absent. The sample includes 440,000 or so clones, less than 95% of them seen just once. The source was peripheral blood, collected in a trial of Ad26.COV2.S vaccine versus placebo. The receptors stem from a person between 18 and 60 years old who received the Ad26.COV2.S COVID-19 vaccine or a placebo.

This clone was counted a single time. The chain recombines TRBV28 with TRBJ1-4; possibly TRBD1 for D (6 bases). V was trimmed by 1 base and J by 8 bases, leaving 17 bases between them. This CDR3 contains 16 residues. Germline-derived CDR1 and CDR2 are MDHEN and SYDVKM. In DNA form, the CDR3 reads TGTGCCAGCAGTTTATCCACTGACAGGTTTCTAGAAAAACTGTTTTTT. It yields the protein CASSLSTDRFLEKLFF.

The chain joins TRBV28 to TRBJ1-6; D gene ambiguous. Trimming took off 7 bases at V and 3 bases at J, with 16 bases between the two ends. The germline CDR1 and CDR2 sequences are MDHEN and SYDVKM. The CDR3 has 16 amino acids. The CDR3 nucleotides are TGTGCCAGCACTCCAGAGCGTCGGTTCTATAATTCACCCCTCCACTTT. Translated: CASTPERRFYNSPLHF. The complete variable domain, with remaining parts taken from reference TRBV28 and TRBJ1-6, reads DVKVTQSSRYLVKRTGEKVFLECVQDMDHENMFWYRQDPGLGLRLIYFSYDVKMKEKGDIPEGYSVSREKKERFSLILESASTNQTSMYLCASTPERRFYNSPLHFGNGTRLTVT.

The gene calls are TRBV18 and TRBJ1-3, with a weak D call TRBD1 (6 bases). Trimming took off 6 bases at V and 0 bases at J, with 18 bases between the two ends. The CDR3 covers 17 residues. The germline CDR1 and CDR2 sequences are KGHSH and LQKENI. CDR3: CASSRDRPTYSGNTIYF. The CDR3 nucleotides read TGTGCCAGCTCTCGCGACAGGCCCACGTACTCTGGAAACACCATATATTTT.

The CDR3 is CASSLGGHQPQHF. The CDR3 nucleotides are TGTGCCAGCAGTTTAGGGGGGCACCAGCCCCAGCATTTT. This chain connects TRBV28 to TRBJ1-5; tentative D call: TRBD1 (6 bases). Looked up from germline, CDR1 is MDHEN and CDR2 is SYDVKM. The CDR3 consists of 13 residues. The V end was cut by 2 bases, the J end by 7 bases, with 9 bases between.

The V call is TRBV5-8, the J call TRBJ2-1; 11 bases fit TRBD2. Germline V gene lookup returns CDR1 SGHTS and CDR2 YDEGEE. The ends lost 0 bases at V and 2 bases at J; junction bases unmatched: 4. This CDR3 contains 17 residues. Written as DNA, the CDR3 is TGTGCCAGCAGCTTGGCTAGCGGGAGGTCGGCCTACAATGAGCAGTTCTTC. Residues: CASSLASGRSAYNEQFF.

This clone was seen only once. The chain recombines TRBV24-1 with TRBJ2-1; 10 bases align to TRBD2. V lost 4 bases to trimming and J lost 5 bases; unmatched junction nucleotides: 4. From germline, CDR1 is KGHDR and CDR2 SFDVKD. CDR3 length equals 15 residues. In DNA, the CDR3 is TGTGCCACCAGTGACCCTAGCGGGAGTGACAATGAGCAGTTCTTC. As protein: CATSDPSGSDNEQFF.

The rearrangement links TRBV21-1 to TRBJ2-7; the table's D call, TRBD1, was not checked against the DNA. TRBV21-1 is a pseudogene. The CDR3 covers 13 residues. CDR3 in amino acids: CASSLQGRYEQYF. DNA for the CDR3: TGTGCCAGCAGCTTACAGGGTCGGTACGAGCAGTACTTC.

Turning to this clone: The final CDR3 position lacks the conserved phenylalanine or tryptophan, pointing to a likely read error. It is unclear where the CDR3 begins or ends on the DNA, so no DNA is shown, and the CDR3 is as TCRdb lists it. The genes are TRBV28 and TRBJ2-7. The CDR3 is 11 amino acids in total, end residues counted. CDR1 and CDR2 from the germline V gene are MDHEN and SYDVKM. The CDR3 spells CASSFPKGIID.

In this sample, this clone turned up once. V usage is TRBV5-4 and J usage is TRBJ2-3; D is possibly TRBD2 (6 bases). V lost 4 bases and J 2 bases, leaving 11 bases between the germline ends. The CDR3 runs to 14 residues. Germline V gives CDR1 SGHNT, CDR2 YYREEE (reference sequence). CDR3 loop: CASSHRDSTDTQYF. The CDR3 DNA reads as TGTGCCAGCAGCCACCGGGACTCCACAGATACGCAGTATTTT.

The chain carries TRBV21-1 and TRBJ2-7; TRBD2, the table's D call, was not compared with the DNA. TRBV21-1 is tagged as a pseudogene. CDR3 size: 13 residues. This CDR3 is CASSKAVTYEQYF. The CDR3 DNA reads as TGTGCCAGCAGCAAAGCCGTTACCTACGAGCAGTACTTC.

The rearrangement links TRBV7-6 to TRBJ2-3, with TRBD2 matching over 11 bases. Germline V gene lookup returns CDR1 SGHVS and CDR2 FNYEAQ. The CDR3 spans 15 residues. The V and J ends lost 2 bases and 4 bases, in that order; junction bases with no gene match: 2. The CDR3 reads CASSLRLAGPDTQYF. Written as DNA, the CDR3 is TGTGCCAGCAGCTTAAGACTAGCGGGACCAGATACGCAGTATTTT.

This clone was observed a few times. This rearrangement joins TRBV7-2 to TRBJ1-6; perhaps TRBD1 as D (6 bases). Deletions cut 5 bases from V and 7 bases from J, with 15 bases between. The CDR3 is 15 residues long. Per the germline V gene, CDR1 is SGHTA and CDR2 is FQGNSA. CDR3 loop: CASSQVGGENSPLHF. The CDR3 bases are TGTGCCAGCAGCCAGGTTGGGGGCGAGAATTCACCCCTCCACTTT. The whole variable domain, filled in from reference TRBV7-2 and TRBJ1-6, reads GAGVSQSPSNKVTEKGKDVELRCDPISGHTALYWYRQSLGQGLEFLIYFQGNSAPDKSGLPSDRFSAERTGGSVSTLTIQRTQQEDSAVYLCASSQVGGENSPLHFGNGTRLTVT.

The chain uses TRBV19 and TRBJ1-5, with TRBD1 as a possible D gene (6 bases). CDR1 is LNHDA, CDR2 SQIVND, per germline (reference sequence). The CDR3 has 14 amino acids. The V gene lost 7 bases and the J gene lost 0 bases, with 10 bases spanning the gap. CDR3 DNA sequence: TGTGCCAGTATGAGGGACAATAGCAATCAGCCCCAGCATTTT. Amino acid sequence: CASMRDNSNQPQHF.

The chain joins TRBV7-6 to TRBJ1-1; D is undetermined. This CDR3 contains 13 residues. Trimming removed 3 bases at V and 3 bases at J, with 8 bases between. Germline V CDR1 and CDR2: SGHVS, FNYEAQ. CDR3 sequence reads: CASSFNGYTEAFF. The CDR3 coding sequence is TGTGCCAGCAGCTTCAACGGGTACACTGAAGCTTTCTTT.

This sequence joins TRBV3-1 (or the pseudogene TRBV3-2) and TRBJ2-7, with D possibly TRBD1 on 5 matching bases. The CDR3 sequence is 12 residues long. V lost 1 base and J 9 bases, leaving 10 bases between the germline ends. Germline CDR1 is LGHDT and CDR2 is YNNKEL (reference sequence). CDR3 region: CASSQGTRRQYF. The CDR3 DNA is TGTGCCAGCAGCCAAGGGACACGTAGGCAGTACTTC.

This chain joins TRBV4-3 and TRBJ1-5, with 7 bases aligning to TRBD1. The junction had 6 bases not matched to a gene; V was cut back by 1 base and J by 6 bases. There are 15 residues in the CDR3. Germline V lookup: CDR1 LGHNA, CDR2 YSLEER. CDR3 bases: TGCGCCAGCAGCCAAGTGGTCAGGGGGTTTCAGCCCCAGCATTTT. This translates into CASSQVVRGFQPQHF.

CDR3 amino acids: CASSPNRGRSYEQYF. CDR3 DNA: TGTGCCAGCAGCCCCAACAGGGGGCGATCCTACGAGCAGTACTTC. J is TRBJ2-7 and V is TRBV14, with TRBD1 matching 9 bases. This CDR3 has 15 residues. The junction had 5 bases not matched to a gene; V was cut back by 4 bases and J by 1 base. From germline, CDR1 is SGHDN and CDR2 FVKESK.

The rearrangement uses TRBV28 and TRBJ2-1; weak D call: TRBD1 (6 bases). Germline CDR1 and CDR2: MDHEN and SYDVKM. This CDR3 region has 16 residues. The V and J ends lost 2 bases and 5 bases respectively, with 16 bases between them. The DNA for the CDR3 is TGTGCCAGCAGTTTAAAACAGGGAAGATCTAACAATGAGCAGTTCTTC. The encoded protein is CASSLKQGRSNNEQFF.

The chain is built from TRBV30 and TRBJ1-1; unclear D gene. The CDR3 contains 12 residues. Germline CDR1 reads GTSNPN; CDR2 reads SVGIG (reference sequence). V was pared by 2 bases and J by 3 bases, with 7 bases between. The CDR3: CAWSPRDTEAFF. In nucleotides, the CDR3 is TGTGCCTGGAGTCCGAGGGACACTGAAGCTTTCTTT.

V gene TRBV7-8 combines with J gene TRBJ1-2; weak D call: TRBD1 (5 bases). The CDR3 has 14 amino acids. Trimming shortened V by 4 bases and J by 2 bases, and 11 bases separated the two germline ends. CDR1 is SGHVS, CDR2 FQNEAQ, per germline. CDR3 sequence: CASSSTSGNYGYTF. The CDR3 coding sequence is TGTGCCAGCAGCTCGACCTCAGGGAACTATGGCTACACCTTC.

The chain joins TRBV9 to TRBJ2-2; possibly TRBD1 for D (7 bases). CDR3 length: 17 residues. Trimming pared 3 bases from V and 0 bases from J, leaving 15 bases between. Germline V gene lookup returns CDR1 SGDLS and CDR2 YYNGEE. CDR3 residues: CASSAGRGAPNTGELFF. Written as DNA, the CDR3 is TGTGCCAGCAGCGCCGGCAGGGGGGCTCCGAACACCGGGGAGCTGTTTTTT.

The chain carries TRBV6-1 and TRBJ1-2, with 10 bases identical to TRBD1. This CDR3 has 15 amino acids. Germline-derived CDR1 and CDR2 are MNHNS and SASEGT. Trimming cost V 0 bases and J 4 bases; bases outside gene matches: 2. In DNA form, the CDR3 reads TGTGCCAGCAGTGAAGCTTGGACAGGGGGCTATGGCTACACCTTC. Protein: CASSEAWTGGYGYTF.

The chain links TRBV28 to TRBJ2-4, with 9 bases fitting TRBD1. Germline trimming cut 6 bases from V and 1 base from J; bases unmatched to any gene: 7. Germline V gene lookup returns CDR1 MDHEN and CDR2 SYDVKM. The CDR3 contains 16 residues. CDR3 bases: TGTGCCAGCAGCATTGGGACAGGGAGTGCCAAAAACATTCAGTACTTC. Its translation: CASSIGTGSAKNIQYF.

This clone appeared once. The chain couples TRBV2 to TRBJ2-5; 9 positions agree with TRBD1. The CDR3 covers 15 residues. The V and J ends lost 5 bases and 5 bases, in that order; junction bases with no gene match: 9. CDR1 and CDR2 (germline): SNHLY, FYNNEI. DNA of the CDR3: TGTGCCAGCAGTCCCCCCGGGACAGGGTTGGAGACCCAGTACTTC. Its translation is CASSPPGTGLETQYF.

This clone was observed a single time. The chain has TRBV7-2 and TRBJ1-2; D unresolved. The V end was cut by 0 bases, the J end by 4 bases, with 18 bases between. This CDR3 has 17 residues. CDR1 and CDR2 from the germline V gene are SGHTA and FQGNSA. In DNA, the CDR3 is TGTGCCAGCAGCTTAGCTTTCAAAAAGACACCTTCCTATGGCTACACCTTC. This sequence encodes CASSLAFKKTPSYGYTF. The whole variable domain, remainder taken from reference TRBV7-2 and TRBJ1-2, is GAGVSQSPSNKVTEKGKDVELRCDPISGHTALYWYRQSLGQGLEFLIYFQGNSAPDKSGLPSDRFSAERTGGSVSTLTIQRTQQEDSAVYLCASSLAFKKTPSYGYTFGSGTRLTVV.

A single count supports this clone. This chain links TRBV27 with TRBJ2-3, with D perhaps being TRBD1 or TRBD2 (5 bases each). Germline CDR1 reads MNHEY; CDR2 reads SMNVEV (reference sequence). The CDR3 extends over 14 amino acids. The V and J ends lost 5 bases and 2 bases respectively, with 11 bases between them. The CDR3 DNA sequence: TGTGCCAGCAGTCCCGGGACCGTCACAGATACGCAGTATTTT. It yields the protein CASSPGTVTDTQYF.

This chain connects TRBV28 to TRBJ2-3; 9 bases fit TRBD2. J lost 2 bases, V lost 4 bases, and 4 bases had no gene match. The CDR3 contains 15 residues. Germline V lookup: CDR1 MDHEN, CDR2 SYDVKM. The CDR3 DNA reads TGTGCCAGCAGTTCGCTAGCGGGGATCACAGATACGCAGTATTTT. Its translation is CASSSLAGITDTQYF.